These 4 T cell receptor beta chains originate from one sample sequenced in a study of cytomegalovirus exposure and HLA in healthy donors. PCR amplification relied on 60 Vbeta primers (plus 13 Jbeta primers). TCRdb's table, derived via immunoSEQ multiplex PCR, lists solely in-frame clones and lacks some. Of 95,000 to 130,000 clones in the sample, 60% to 85% were seen once. Sequencing was carried out using PBMCs. These receptors were obtained from a woman between 18 and 29 years old in good health and CMV-seronegative.

The genes are TRBV2 and TRBJ1-2, with unresolved D. Trimming took 4 bases from V and 8 from J, leaving 20 bases between them. The germline V gene encodes CDR1 SNHLY and CDR2 FYNNEI. The CDR3 extends over 15 amino acids. The CDR3 nucleotides read TGTGCCAGCAGTGCTCTCGTTAACAGCGGTAGCGGCTACACCTTC. It specifies CASSALVNSGSGYTF. The variable domain in full, with the rest retrieved from reference TRBV2 and TRBJ1-2, is EPEVTQTPSHQVTQMGQEVILRCVPISNHLYFYWYRQILGQKVEFLVSFYNNEISEKSEIFDDQFSVERPDGSNFTLKIRSTKLEDSAMYFCASSALVNSGSGYTFGSGTRLTVV.

V gene TRBV29-1 combines with J gene TRBJ1-4; D remains unclear. Per the germline V gene, CDR1 is SQVTM and CDR2 is ANQGSEA. This CDR3 is 14 amino acids long. V dropped 7 bases and J dropped 8 bases, with 20 bases sitting between them. This CDR3 reads CSAVRAGSYEKLFF. The CDR3 DNA reads TGCAGCGCCGTGAGAGCAGGTTCATACGAAAAACTGTTTTTT.

The rearrangement joins TRBV5-5 to TRBJ1-1; D is unclear. The CDR3 totals 14 residues. Trimming took off 1 base at V and 0 bases at J, with 7 bases between the two ends. Per the germline V gene, CDR1 is SGHKS and CDR2 is YYEKEE (reference sequence). For the CDR3, the DNA is TGTGCCAGCAGCTTGACAGTGATGAACACTGAAGCTTTCTTT. Protein product: CASSLTVMNTEAFF.

This clone is a singleton in its sample. This chain uses TRBV6-5 with TRBJ2-3, with 8 bases matching TRBD2. V shed 8 bases, J shed 1 base, and the junction held 5 bases outside the gene matches. This CDR3 spans 14 amino acids. Germline V gene sequence: CDR1 MNHEY, CDR2 SVGAGI. CDR3 sequence reads: CASFPAGGTDTQYF. Here the CDR3 DNA reads TGTGCCAGCTTCCCAGCGGGGGGCACAGATACGCAGTATTTT.